A selection of T cell receptor beta chains follows, all from one sample in a study of vaccination and CD4 T cells after COVID-19. The antigens these receptors bind are not known. TCRdb processed the PCR reads anew with MiXCR; each CDR3 protein has one entry. The sample holds roughly 6,600 distinct CDR3 sequences, about two fifths seen once. Sequencing was carried out using CD4+ T cells from blood, cultured in vitro. These receptors came from a human donor in good health. CDR3s include the opening cysteine and the closing phenylalanine or tryptophan. A D gene is named only where the DNA matches it firmly. Only some rows state a clone size, as once, few, many or a class for expanded clones.

. . TRBJ1-2 TRBV30 TGTGCCTGGACCCGGGGGATCAACTATGGCTACACCTTC CAWTRGINYGYTF
. . TRBJ2-7 TRBV6-5 TGTGCCAGCAGTTTTTCCGGATCTAGGGTTAGCTACGAGCAGTACTTC CASSFSGSRVSYEQYF
. . TRBJ1-2 TRBV6-1 TGTGCCAGCAGCCATGGGTTAGGGCCATATGGCTACACCTTC CASSHGLGPYGYTF
. . TRBJ1-5 TRBV20-1 TGCAGTGCTAGTAAATCAGCCAACCTTCAGCCCCAGCATTTT CSASKSANLQPQHF
. . TRBJ1-5 TRBV30 TGTGCCTGGAGTGGGGGCAATCAGTCCCAGCATTTT CAWSGGNQSQHF
TRBD1 few TRBJ1-2 TRBV18 TGTGCCAGCTCACCCGGACAGGGGCATCACTATGGCTACACCTTC CASSPGQGHHYGYTF
. . TRBJ1-6 TRBV30 TGTGCCTGGAGTGTACAAGGTAGTTCACCCCTCCACTTT CAWSVQGSSPLHF
. . TRBJ1-5 TRBV20-1 TGCAGTGCTATCGGACTTAGGGGTCAGCCCCAGCGTTTT CSAIGLRGQPQRF
TRBD2 . TRBJ2-5 TRBV7-8 TGTGCCAGCAGCTTTATAGCGGGGGGGCCGGAGACCCAGTACTTC CASSFIAGGPETQYF
. . TRBJ1-1 TRBV28 TGTGCCAGCAGTTTAGTTGCAGTAGAAGCTTTCTTT CASSLVAVEAFF
TRBD1 few TRBJ1-6 TRBV15 TGTGCCACCAGCTTTAAACCGGGACAGGGGAATAATTCACCCCTCCACTTT CATSFKPGQGNNSPLHF
. once TRBJ1-5 TRBV12-3/TRBV12-4 TGTGCCAGCAGTTTGAAGGGTAGGAGCAATCAGCCCCAGCATTTT CASSLKGRSNQPQHF
. . TRBJ1-1 TRBV29-1 TGCAGCGTTTGGTACGGGGGAACTGAAGCTTTCTTT CSVWYGGTEAFF
TRBD1 . TRBJ1-3 TRBV6-1 TGTGCCAGCAGCGAGAAACAGGGGGCGAGGGGAAACACCATATATTTT CASSEKQGARGNTIYF
TRBD1 . TRBJ1-2 TRBV5-8 TGTGCCGGCAGTCCAGGGGGCGCGAATGGCTACACCTTC CAGSPGGANGYTF
. . TRBJ2-2 TRBV12-3/TRBV12-4 TGTGCCAGCAGCTCCTCCCATGGGTCCGGGGAGCTGTTTTTT CASSSSHGSGELFF
TRBD1 . TRBJ1-4 TRBV4-1 TGCGCCAGCAGCCCAGGGACAGTACAGAAACTGTTTTTT CASSPGTVQKLFF
. . TRBJ2-2 TRBV9 TGTGCCAGCAGCGTAGCTAGCGTGAACACCGGGGAGCTGTTTTTT CASSVASVNTGELFF
. . TRBJ2-5 TRBV6-1 TGTGCCAGCAGTGAAACTGGCCGGACCCAGTACTTC CASSETGRTQYF
. . TRBJ1-2 TRBV20-1 TGCAGTGCTATACAGGGTTTGTTAAGCTACACCTTC CSAIQGLLSYTF
. few TRBJ2-3 TRBV6-4 TGTGCCAGCAGTGAGGGTGAAACGGATACGCAGTATTTT CASSEGETDTQYF
. . TRBJ2-3 TRBV30 TGTGCCTGGAGTGTAATTGATACGCAGTATTTT CAWSVIDTQYF
TRBD2 few TRBJ2-2 TRBV6-1 TGTGCCAGCACACGTAGCGGGGGGGCCGTCGGGGAGCTGTTTTTT CASTRSGGAVGELFF
TRBD1 few TRBJ1-5 TRBV27 TGTGCCGGGCCCCCAGGGGGATCATATAGCAATCAGCCCCAGCATTTT CAGPPGGSYSNQPQHF
. . TRBJ1-1 TRBV2 TGTGCCAGCAGTGGACGGACAGAAGCTTTCTTT CASSGRTEAFF
TRBD1 . TRBJ2-5 TRBV5-8 TGTGCCAGCAGCCTCGGTTCAGGGGGAATGCTCGAGACCCAGTACTTC CASSLGSGGMLETQYF
. once TRBJ2-1 TRBV7-9 TGTGCCAGCAGCTTAGCGGGCTTAGGGGGTAACAATGAGCAGTTCTTC CASSLAGLGGNNEQFF
. medium-sized TRBJ2-7 TRBV20-1 TGCAGTGCTAGGGACACAGGCTACGAGCAGTACTTC CSARDTGYEQYF
TRBD2 once TRBJ2-1 TRBV7-3 TGTGCCAGCAGCTTGTCCCGGGGGGGCAAGAATGAGCAGTTCTTC CASSLSRGGKNEQFF
. . TRBJ1-4 TRBV27 TGTGCCAGCAGTTTAGGAGTCGAAAAACTGTTTTTT CASSLGVEKLFF
TRBD1 . TRBJ1-5 TRBV20-1 TGCAGTGCTAGCAGGGACAGGATTAATCAGCCCCAGCATTTT CSASRDRINQPQHF
. few TRBJ2-3 TRBV7-3 TGTGCCAGCAGCTTACGTAGAACTCCAGAACTCGGAGATACGCAGTATTTT CASSLRRTPELGDTQYF
. few TRBJ1-5 TRBV5-6 TGTGCCAGCAGCCCCTCAATGGGGGTACTACAGCCCCAGCATTTT CASSPSMGVLQPQHF
. few TRBJ1-1 TRBV7-9 TGTGCCAGCAGCTTAACAGGAGGGACTGAAGCTTTCTTT CASSLTGGTEAFF
. . TRBJ1-1 TRBV7-3 TGTGCCAGCAGCACACACAGTGGGAACACTGAAGCTTTCTTT CASSTHSGNTEAFF
. . TRBJ2-1 TRBV7-9 TGTGCCAGCAGCCCCTTACAGGTTTACAATGAGCAGTTCTTC CASSPLQVYNEQFF
. . TRBJ2-2 TRBV29-1 TGCAGTGCTGACAGGCCGAACACCGGGGAGCTGTTTTTT CSADRPNTGELFF
. few TRBJ1-1 TRBV7-9 TGTGCCAGCAGCTTACAGTTGAGGGGTGAAGCTTTCTTT CASSLQLRGEAFF
TRBD1 . TRBJ2-2 TRBV7-9 TGTGCCAGCAGCGGGGGACAGGGGCCCTCTTCTACTACCGGGGAGCTGTTTTTT CASSGGQGPSSTTGELFF
TRBD1 medium-sized TRBJ1-4 TRBV10-2 TGCGCCAGCAGGGGACAGGGAGATGAAAAACTGTTTTTT CASRGQGDEKLFF
. . TRBJ1-6 TRBV20-1 TGCAGTGCTGGGAGCTTCAATTCACCCCTCCACTTT CSAGSFNSPLHF
. . TRBJ2-3 TRBV10-1 TGCGCCAGCAGTGTCGACTACACAGATACGCAGTATTTT CASSVDYTDTQYF
TRBD1 . TRBJ1-1 TRBV19 TGTGCCACTACCGGGACAGGGGTAACTGAAGCTTTCTTT CATTGTGVTEAFF
. few TRBJ1-3 TRBV20-1 TGCAGTGTAGCGCGCTCTGGAAACACCATATATTTT CSVARSGNTIYF
. few TRBJ1-6 TRBV6-5 TGTGCCAGCAGTTACTCCACGGGACGCAGCCGAAGCTCTCCCCTCCACTTT CASSYSTGRSRSSPLHF
TRBD2 few TRBJ2-5 TRBV6-1 TGTGCCAGCAGTGAAGCTAGCGGGGGGCAAGAGACCCAGTACTTC CASSEASGGQETQYF
. few TRBJ2-7 TRBV18 TGTGCCAGCTCACCGCCCGACCTTTACGAGCAGTACTTC CASSPPDLYEQYF
TRBD2 . TRBJ2-5 TRBV6-2/TRBV6-3 TGTGCCAGCAGTTACTCGAGCGGGGAGCACCAAGAGACCCAGTACTTC CASSYSSGEHQETQYF
TRBD2 few TRBJ2-1 TRBV10-3 TGTGCCACCGAACTAGCGGGGGGGAATGAGCAGTTCTTC CATELAGGNEQFF
TRBD1 . TRBJ2-7 TRBV5-1 TGCGCCAGCATGAGACAGGGGAACTCCTACGAGCAGTACTTC CASMRQGNSYEQYF